The 16 T cell receptor beta chains below all came from one sample that was sequenced in a study of shared clonotypes between healthy human individuals. Data came from immunoSEQ multiplex PCR; TCRdb stores just in-frame clones and leaves some out. Seen here are about half a million clones, roughly 80% observed once, and the top ten hold roughly 12%. Source material: PBMCs. The receptors shown here come from a woman aged 35 to 49 in good health. Some clones in this sample may be carry-over from other donors' samples.

This chain connects TRBV29-1 to TRBJ2-1; the match to TRBD1 covers 10 bases. Trimming took 2 bases from V and 0 from J; bases not matched to a gene: 7. This CDR3 region has 17 residues. CDR1 and CDR2 (germline): SQVTM, ANQGSEA. Written as DNA, the CDR3 is TGCAGCGTTGAAAGTCCAGGACAGGGGGGCTCCTACAATGAGCAGTTCTTC. It is translated as CSVESPGQGGSYNEQFF.

This clone was observed a single time. The V call is TRBV6-1, the J call TRBJ1-5; D ambiguous. Trimming cost V 2 bases and J 5 bases, with 4 bases left between them. The CDR3 length is 12 residues. Germline CDR1 reads MNHNS; CDR2 reads SASEGT. The CDR3 coding sequence is TGTGCCAGCAGTGAATGGGATCAGCCCCAGCATTTT. Translating it yields CASSEWDQPQHF.

The rearrangement uses TRBV28 and TRBJ2-5; 8 bases fit TRBD1. Germline V gene lookup returns CDR1 MDHEN and CDR2 SYDVKM. The ends lost 8 bases at V and 5 bases at J; junction bases unmatched: 7. The CDR3 length is 13 residues. The CDR3 nucleotides are TGTGCCAGCCTTCGACAGGGGTTGGAGACCCAGTACTTC. It codes for CASLRQGLETQYF. Supplemented by reference TRBV28 and TRBJ2-5, the full variable domain reads DVKVTQSSRYLVKRTGEKVFLECVQDMDHENMFWYRQDPGLGLRLIYFSYDVKMKEKGDIPEGYSVSREKKERFSLILESASTNQTSMYLCASLRQGLETQYFGPGTRLLVL.

CDR3 loop: CAIAAGQETQYF. The CDR3 DNA reads as TGTGCCATCGCGGCGGGCCAAGAGACCCAGTACTTC. The chain combines TRBV10-3 with TRBJ2-5, with D perhaps matching TRBD2 (5 bases). The ends were cut back, 8 bases at V and 1 base at J, with 8 bases in the middle. The germline V gene encodes CDR1 ENHRY and CDR2 SYGVKD. The CDR3 covers 12 residues.

The rearrangement uses TRBV7-3 and TRBJ2-6; tentatively, D is TRBD1 (5 bases). The CDR3 has 15 residues. Germline CDR1 reads SGHTA; CDR2 reads FQGTGA. V was pared by 3 bases and J by 2 bases, with 8 bases between. CDR3 sequence (DNA): TGTGCCAGCAGCTTGACAGTAACTGGGGCCAACGTCCTGACTTTC. Translating it yields CASSLTVTGANVLTF.

This clone occurred many times. V usage is TRBV2 and J usage is TRBJ2-4, with TRBD2 matching 10 bases. The germline gives CDR1 SNHLY, CDR2 FYNNEI. With V trimmed by 6 bases and J by 8 bases, 10 bases remained unmatched. The CDR3 length is 15 residues. CDR3 coding DNA: TGTGCCAGCAGAGGGACTAGCGAAGCCCATTACATTCAGTACTTC. As protein: CASRGTSEAHYIQYF.

Comment on this clone: Only one base separates this from a far larger clonotype, so it likely reflects a read error. J is TRBJ2-7 and V is TRBV10-3; 8 positions agree with TRBD1. The CDR3 is made up of 16 amino acids. With V trimmed by 0 bases and J by 3 bases, 7 bases remained unmatched. CDR1 and CDR2 from the germline V gene are ENHRY and SYGVKD. The CDR3 protein is CAISESDRGSYYEQYF. The CDR3 DNA follows: TGTGCCATCAGTGAGTCTGACAGGGGTAGCTACTACGAGCAGTACTTC.

This chain connects TRBV6-5 to TRBJ2-1, with a tentative D call TRBD1 (5 bases). Per the germline V gene, CDR1 is MNHEY and CDR2 is SVGAGI. V dropped 7 bases and J dropped 10 bases, with 17 bases sitting between them. The CDR3 extends over 13 amino acids. CDR3 sequence reads: CASTNTGVGEQFF. Written as DNA, the CDR3 is TGTGCCAGCACTAATACAGGCGTGGGGGAGCAGTTCTTC.

The rearrangement links TRBV10-3 to TRBJ2-7; 13 bases are a match to TRBD2. Germline V gene data show CDR1 as ENHRY and CDR2 as SYGVKD. V was pared by 0 bases and J by 6 bases, with 8 bases of the junction left unmatched. The CDR3 totals 17 residues. The CDR3 loop reads CAISESGLAGNSGEQYF. The CDR3 DNA reads TGTGCCATCAGTGAGTCGGGACTAGCGGGAAATAGCGGCGAGCAGTACTTC.

V and J are TRBV9 and TRBJ1-1, with 12 bases that match TRBD1. This CDR3 region has 17 residues. Germline V gene lookup returns CDR1 SGDLS and CDR2 YYNGEE. The trim removed 0 bases at V and 5 bases at J, leaving 8 bases unmatched. The CDR3 reads CASSVGGGTGGWTEAFF. The CDR3 coding sequence is TGTGCCAGCAGCGTAGGCGGGGGGACAGGGGGCTGGACTGAAGCTTTCTTT.

V is TRBV6-5 and J is TRBJ2-2, with D unclear. Germline lookup yields CDR1 MNHEY and CDR2 SVGAGI. V dropped 2 bases and J dropped 4 bases, with 5 bases sitting between them. The CDR3 has 13 amino acids. This chain's CDR3 is CASSYDFTGELFF. DNA for the CDR3: TGTGCCAGCAGTTACGACTTCACCGGGGAGCTGTTTTTT.

The V and J genes are TRBV29-1 and TRBJ1-1; TRBD1 matches at 9 bases. The CDR3 is made up of 16 amino acids. Germline assignment: CDR1 SQVTM and CDR2 ANQGSEA. V gave up 7 bases and J gave up 1 base; unmatched junction bases: 13. CDR3 protein: CSAAHVRDRENTEAFF. CDR3 DNA sequence: TGCAGCGCCGCCCATGTCCGGGACAGGGAGAACACTGAAGCTTTCTTT.

This clone was counted once. The chain is built from TRBV28 and TRBJ2-1; D perhaps matches TRBD2 (6 bases). This CDR3 spans 18 amino acids. Germline V lookup: CDR1 MDHEN, CDR2 SYDVKM. V was pared by 6 bases and J by 6 bases, with 27 bases between. The CDR3 protein is CASSHRARRLVPSNEQFF. CDR3 nucleotide sequence: TGTGCCAGCAGCCACAGAGCCAGACGACTAGTGCCCAGCAATGAGCAGTTCTTC.

The CDR3 is CASSQQGQGDIDTQYF. The CDR3 DNA sequence: TGTGCCAGCAGCCAGCAAGGACAGGGGGATATAGATACGCAGTATTTT. The genes are TRBV4-2 and TRBJ2-3; 10 bases fit TRBD1. The CDR3 spans 16 residues. Germline CDR1 reads LGHNA; CDR2 reads YNFKEQ. Losses at the gene ends were 3 bases for V and 5 bases for J; bases not matched to a gene: 8.

This clone was recorded at least ten times. Other DNA sequences in the sample encode the same CDR3. The J gene is TRBJ2-1, the V gene TRBV18; possibly TRBD2 for D (5 bases). The CDR3 sequence is 15 residues long. The ends were cut back, 2 bases at V and 8 bases at J, with 16 bases in the middle. Per germline, CDR1 KGHSH and CDR2 LQKENI. The CDR3 nucleotides are TGTGCCAGCTCACCAACCCCCCGGGAACGACATGAGCAGTTCTTC. It encodes CASSPTPRERHEQFF.

The rearrangement uses TRBV5-4 and TRBJ2-7, with 10 bases that match TRBD1. The CDR3 loop spans 13 amino acids. V was clipped by 5 bases and J by 5 bases; unmatched bases: 4. Germline V lookup: CDR1 SGHNT, CDR2 YYREEE (reference sequence). The DNA of the CDR3 is TGTGCCAGCAGTTTCGACAGGGGGCACGAGCAGTACTTC. This gives the protein CASSFDRGHEQYF.